This passage covers 2 T cell receptor beta chains from one sample sequenced in a study of cytomegalovirus exposure and HLA in healthy donors. Profiled with immunoSEQ multiplex PCR; TCRdb holds only in-frame clones, not every one. This table has roughly 100,000 clones, approximately 90% appearing once. Sequenced input: PBMCs. These receptors all stem from a young woman in good health and CMV-seropositive.

The CDR3 here is CSGEAYEQYF. The DNA for the CDR3 is TGCAGTGGGGAGGCCTACGAGCAGTACTTC. V is TRBV20-1 and J is TRBJ2-7; a weak D match, TRBD2 (6 bases). The V and J ends lost 7 bases and 2 bases respectively, with 6 bases between them. The germline CDR1 and CDR2 sequences are DFQATT and SNEGSKA (reference sequence). The CDR3 is 10 residues long.

This clone occurred a few times. V is TRBV4-1 and J is TRBJ2-1, with 10 bases that match TRBD2. V lost 3 bases and J lost 4; bases outside the gene matches: 6. The CDR3 covers 16 residues. From germline, CDR1 is MGHRA and CDR2 YSYEKL. Here the CDR3 DNA reads TGCGCCAGCAGCCACACAACTAGCGGGGTGTACAATGAGCAGTTCTTC. This translates into CASSHTTSGVYNEQFF.